This T cell receptor (beta chain) was found in a study of CD8 T cells in Susac syndrome. Study details: Among the Susac syndrome patients sequenced, six had active disease and fewer than 10 were in remission. Study-level points and caveats: The study's TCR sequencing and HLA analysis drew on a certain number of individuals. That number was acknowledged as relatively small.

The V end was cut by 4 bases, the J end by 2 bases, with 11 bases between. Looked up from germline, CDR1 is KGHDR and CDR2 is SFDVKD. The length of the CDR3 is 15 residues. Random-hexamer reverse transcription was applied to about 0.45 to 1 ug RNA. The CDR3 of TCR beta was amplified by immunoSEQ multiplex PCR across 54 Vbeta and 13 Jbeta. TCRdb reanalysed the immunoSEQ multiplex PCR reads using MiXCR and keeps one entry per CDR3 protein. The data hold 160,000 or so distinct CDR3 sequences, with approximately 94% observed a single time. Notes on this clonotype: What it binds is unknown.

Under recently defined diagnostic criteria, the patients with Susac syndrome qualified as having definite or probable disease. This TCR derives from a human donor with Susac syndrome. The J gene is TRBJ2-1, the V gene TRBV24-1; D possibly corresponds to TRBD2 (7 bases). Input material: CD4+ T cells from PBMCs. The CDR3 region has the DNA TGTGCCACCAGTGACGGCGGGGGCGCCTACAATGAGCAGTTCTTC. As protein: CATSDGGGAYNEQFF.